This is a list of T cell receptor beta chains from one sample in a study of T cell repertoires in cytomegalovirus infection. TCRdb recomputed calls from the reads with MiXCR, one row per CDR3 protein. This table has over 85,000 distinct CDR3 sequences, 16% appearing once. Material for sequencing was PBMCs. The receptor set was obtained from a human donor in good health (CMV status not recorded). Some clones in this sample may be carry-over from other donors' samples. CDR3s include the opening cysteine and the closing phenylalanine or tryptophan. The order of the fields is J gene, D gene, clone size, V gene, CDR3 protein, CDR3 DNA. The D gene is left open where the match is weak. Clone size appears in some rows only: once, few, many, or a class for an expanded clone.

TRBJ2-6 | - | - | TRBV14 | CASTRGGANVLTF | TGTGCCAGCACCCGAGGGGGGGCCAACGTCCTGACTTTC
TRBJ2-5 | - | once | TRBV5-1 | CASSPPGTGETQYF | TGCGCCAGCAGCCCTCCAGGGACGGGCGAGACCCAGTACTTC
TRBJ2-5 | TRBD2 | - | TRBV25-1 | CASSEDSGLAGGLQETQYF | TGTGCCAGCAGTGAAGACAGCGGACTAGCGGGGGGGCTCCAAGAGACCCAGTACTTC
TRBJ2-5 | - | - | TRBV5-6 | CASSLGLGHGEETQYF | TGTGCCAGCAGCTTAGGTTTGGGGCACGGGGAAGAGACCCAGTACTTC
TRBJ1-1 | TRBD1 | many | TRBV12-3/TRBV12-4 | CASNLGQSNTEAFF | TGTGCCAGCAACCTGGGACAGTCCAACACTGAAGCTTTCTTT
TRBJ1-1 | TRBD1 | - | TRBV28 | CASSVGTAIEAFF | TGTGCCAGCAGTGTAGGGACAGCTATTGAAGCTTTCTTT
TRBJ2-7 | TRBD2 | - | TRBV29-1 | CSVLSGSREQYF | TGCAGCGTTCTTAGCGGGTCTCGGGAGCAGTACTTC
TRBJ2-5 | TRBD1 | few | TRBV29-1 | CSAGTGGEETQYF | TGCAGCGCGGGGACAGGGGGCGAAGAGACCCAGTACTTC
TRBJ1-2 | - | few | TRBV30 | CAWSVPGMGGYTF | TGTGCCTGGAGTGTACCAGGGATGGGTGGCTACACCTTC
TRBJ2-7 | TRBD2 | few | TRBV6-1 | CASKRGGENEQYF | TGTGCCAGCAAGCGGGGGGGGGAGAACGAGCAGTACTTC
TRBJ2-3 | - | few | TRBV27 | CASSLRTVRDTQYF | TGTGCCAGCAGTCTTCGGACGGTGCGAGATACGCAGTATTTT
TRBJ1-6 | - | - | TRBV7-9 | CASSRVGNSPLHF | TGTGCCAGCAGTCGGGTCGGAAATTCACCCCTCCACTTT
TRBJ1-5 | - | - | TRBV28 | CATTGTTGENQPQHF | TGTGCCACCACCGGGACCACGGGCGAAAATCAGCCCCAGCATTTT
TRBJ2-5 | - | - | TRBV11-1 | CASSSVAQETQYF | TGTGCCAGCAGCTCGGTAGCCCAAGAGACCCAGTACTTC
TRBJ1-1 | - | many | TRBV5-1 | CASSPPLGGHTEAFF | TGCGCCAGCAGCCCGCCCCTGGGAGGGCACACTGAAGCTTTCTTT
TRBJ2-1 | - | many | TRBV6-4 | CASSPFGGAGNEQFF | TGTGCCAGCAGTCCCTTTGGGGGGGCAGGAAATGAGCAGTTCTTC
TRBJ1-2 | - | - | TRBV20-1 | CSASLGYGYTF | TGCAGTGCTAGTTTGGGTTATGGCTACACCTTC
TRBJ2-3 | - | few | TRBV2 | CASSEEGGPRTDTQYF | TGTGCCAGCAGTGAAGAAGGGGGGCCAAGGACAGATACGCAGTATTTT
TRBJ2-3 | - | many | TRBV12-3/TRBV12-4 | CASSLARQPLWQYF | TGTGCCAGCAGTTTAGCGCGACAGCCGCTTTGGCAGTATTTT
TRBJ2-1 | - | few | TRBV7-2 | CASSLSPVYEQFF | TGTGCCAGCAGCTTATCTCCCGTCTATGAGCAGTTCTTC
TRBJ1-1 | - | many | TRBV25-1 | CASSKGSAAEAFF | TGTGCCAGCAGTAAGGGGTCGGCGGCTGAAGCTTTCTTT
TRBJ2-5 | TRBD2 | - | TRBV20-1 | CSGGAEETQYF | TGCAGCGGGGGGGCGGAAGAGACCCAGTACTTC
TRBJ2-1 | - | few | TRBV20-1 | CSARDRGAGNEQFF | TGCAGTGCTAGAGATCGGGGGGCGGGGAATGAGCAGTTCTTC